This T cell receptor beta chain comes out of a study of T cell responses to AZD1222 COVID-19 vaccine. In regard to this clone: Its target is not known.

V lost 6 bases, J lost 1 base, and 12 bases lay in between. Germline loops: CDR1 MDHEN, CDR2 SYDVKM. The CDR3 runs 14 residues. Sequencing used immunoSEQ multiplex PCR; TCRdb keeps in-frame clones, though not all of them. This table has about 77,000 clones, approximately 92% appearing once. General study findings and limits: Donors were mostly white British, more females; clonal diversity possibly underestimated. Spike-specific TCR breadth and depth were elevated following two AZD1222 doses.

The rearrangement uses TRBV28 and TRBJ2-5; D not resolved. This clonotype was sampled from an adult who received the AZD1222 COVID-19 vaccine. The sample here was peripheral blood, taken 28 days after the second AZD1222 dose. This CDR3 is CASRAGRSQETQYF. The CDR3 nucleotides read TGTGCCAGCAGAGCTGGACGGAGCCAAGAGACCCAGTACTTC.